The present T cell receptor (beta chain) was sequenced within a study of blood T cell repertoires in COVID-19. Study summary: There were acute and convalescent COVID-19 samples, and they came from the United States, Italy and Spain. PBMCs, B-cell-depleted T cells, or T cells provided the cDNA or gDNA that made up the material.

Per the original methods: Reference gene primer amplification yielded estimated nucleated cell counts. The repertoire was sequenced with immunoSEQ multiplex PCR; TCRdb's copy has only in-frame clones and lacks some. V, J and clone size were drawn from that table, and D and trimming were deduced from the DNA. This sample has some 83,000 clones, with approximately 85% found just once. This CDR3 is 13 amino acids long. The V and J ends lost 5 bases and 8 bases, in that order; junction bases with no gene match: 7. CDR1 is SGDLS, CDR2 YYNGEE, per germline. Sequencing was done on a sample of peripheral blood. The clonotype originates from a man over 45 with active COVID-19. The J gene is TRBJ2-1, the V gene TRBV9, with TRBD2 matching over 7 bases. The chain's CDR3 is CASSPLGGDEQFF. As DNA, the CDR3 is TGTGCCAGCAGTCCCCTGGGGGGGGATGAGCAGTTCTTC.